What follows describes a single TCR beta chain. Its specificity is not known. The data were obtained in a study of T cell responses to AZD1222 COVID-19 vaccine. Assay used: immunoSEQ multiplex PCR; TCRdb lists only in-frame clones, some missing. The data contain 80,000 or so clones, over 90% of them singletons. Overall study findings and caveats: CD4 TCRs linked to vaccination spanned spike, dominating at 160-218 and 743-854. Baseline seropositives among AZD1222 recipients totaled only 5 to 7. The sample set comprised mostly white British donors with more females, and clonal diversity was possibly underestimated. Compared with day 0, the breadth and depth of the Spike-specific TCR repertoire rose significantly after two doses of AZD1222.

This specimen was peripheral blood, taken on day 0 of AZD1222 vaccination. The TCR originated in an adult in good health.

In DNA form, the CDR3 reads TGCGCCAGCGGTGACAATTCCTACGAGCAGTACTTC. Translation: CASGDNSYEQYF. The J gene is TRBJ2-7, the V gene TRBV5-1; no clear D. The CDR3 has 12 residues. Per germline, CDR1 SGHRS and CDR2 YFSETQ. V lost 7 bases to trimming and J lost 1 base, with 9 bases between them.